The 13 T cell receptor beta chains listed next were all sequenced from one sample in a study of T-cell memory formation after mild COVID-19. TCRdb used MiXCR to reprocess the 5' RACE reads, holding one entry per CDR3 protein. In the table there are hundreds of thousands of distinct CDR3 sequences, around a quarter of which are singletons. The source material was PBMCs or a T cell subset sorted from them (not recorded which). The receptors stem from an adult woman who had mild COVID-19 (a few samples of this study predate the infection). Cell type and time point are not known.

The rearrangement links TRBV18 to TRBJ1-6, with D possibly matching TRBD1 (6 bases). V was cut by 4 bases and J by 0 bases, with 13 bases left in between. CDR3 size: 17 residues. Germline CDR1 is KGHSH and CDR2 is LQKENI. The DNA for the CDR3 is TGTGCCAGCTCACGAGCACAGGGAAACTCCTATAATTCACCCCTCCACTTT. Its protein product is CASSRAQGNSYNSPLHF.

In nucleotides, the CDR3 is TGCGCCAGCAGCCAGAAGGACAGGGATCAAGAGACCCAGTACTTC. This encodes CASSQKDRDQETQYF. This sequence joins TRBV5-1 and TRBJ2-5; 8 positions agree with TRBD1. V was clipped by 4 bases and J by 2 bases; unmatched bases: 7. The CDR3 contains 15 residues. The germline CDR1 and CDR2 sequences are SGHRS and YFSETQ.

The DNA of the CDR3 is TGTGCCAGCAGCAAAACTGGGGGACAGTTCGGAGATACGCAGTATTTT. Translation: CASSKTGGQFGDTQYF. The chain is built from TRBV11-3 and TRBJ2-3; the match to TRBD1 covers 7 bases. The V gene's germline CDR1 is SGHNT and CDR2 YENEEA. V was clipped by 5 bases and J by 5 bases; unmatched bases: 13. This CDR3 region has 16 residues.

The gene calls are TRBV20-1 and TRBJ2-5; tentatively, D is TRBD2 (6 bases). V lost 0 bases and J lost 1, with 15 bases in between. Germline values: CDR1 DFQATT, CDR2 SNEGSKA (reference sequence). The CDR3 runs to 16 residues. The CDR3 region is CSARDPAGTFQETQYF. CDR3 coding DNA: TGCAGTGCTAGAGATCCGGCAGGGACTTTCCAAGAGACCCAGTACTTC.

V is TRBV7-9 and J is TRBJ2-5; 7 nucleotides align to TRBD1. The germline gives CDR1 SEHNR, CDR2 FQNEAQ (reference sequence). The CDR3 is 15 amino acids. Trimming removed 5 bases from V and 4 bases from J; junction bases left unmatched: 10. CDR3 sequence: CASSPTAAGGETQYF. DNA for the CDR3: TGTGCCAGCAGCCCAACCGCGGCAGGGGGAGAGACCCAGTACTTC.

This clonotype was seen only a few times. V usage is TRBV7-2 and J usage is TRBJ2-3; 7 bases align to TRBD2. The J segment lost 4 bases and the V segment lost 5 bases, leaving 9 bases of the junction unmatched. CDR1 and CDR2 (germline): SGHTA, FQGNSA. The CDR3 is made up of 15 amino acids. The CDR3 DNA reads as TGTGCCAGCAGCCCTAGGACTAGAACATCAGATACGCAGTATTTT. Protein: CASSPRTRTSDTQYF.

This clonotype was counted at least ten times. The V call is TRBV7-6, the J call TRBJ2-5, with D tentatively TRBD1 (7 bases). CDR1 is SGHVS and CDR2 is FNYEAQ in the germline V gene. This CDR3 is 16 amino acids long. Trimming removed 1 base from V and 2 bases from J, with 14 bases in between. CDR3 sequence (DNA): TGTGCCAGCAGCTTAGACGGAGGGACAGTACAAGAGACCCAGTACTTC. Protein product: CASSLDGGTVQETQYF.

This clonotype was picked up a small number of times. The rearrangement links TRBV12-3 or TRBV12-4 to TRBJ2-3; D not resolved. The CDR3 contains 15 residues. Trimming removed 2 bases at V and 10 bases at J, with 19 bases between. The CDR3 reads CASSLSLGGPTAQYF. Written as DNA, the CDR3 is TGTGCCAGCAGTTTATCTCTGGGTGGGCCCACCGCGCAGTATTTT.

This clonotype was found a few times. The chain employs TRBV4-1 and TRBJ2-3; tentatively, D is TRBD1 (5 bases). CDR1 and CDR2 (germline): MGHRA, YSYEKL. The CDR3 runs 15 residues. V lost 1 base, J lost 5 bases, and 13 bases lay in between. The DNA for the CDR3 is TGCGCCAGCAGCCAAGTGGGGCTGGGTGGAGATACGCAGTATTTT. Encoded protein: CASSQVGLGGDTQYF.

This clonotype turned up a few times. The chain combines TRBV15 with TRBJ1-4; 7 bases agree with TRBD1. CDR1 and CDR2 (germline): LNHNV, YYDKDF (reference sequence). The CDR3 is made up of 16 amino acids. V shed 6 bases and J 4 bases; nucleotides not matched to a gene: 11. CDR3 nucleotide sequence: TGTGCCACCAGGGCAACCAGGGGGTTCGGTAATGAAAAACTGTTTTTT. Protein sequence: CATRATRGFGNEKLFF.

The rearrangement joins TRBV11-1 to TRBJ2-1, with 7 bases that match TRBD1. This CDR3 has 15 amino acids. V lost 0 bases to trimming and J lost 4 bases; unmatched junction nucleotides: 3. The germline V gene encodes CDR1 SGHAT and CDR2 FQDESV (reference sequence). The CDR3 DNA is TGTGCCAGCAGCTTAGCCGGGACAGCTTACAATGAGCAGTTCTTC. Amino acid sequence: CASSLAGTAYNEQFF.

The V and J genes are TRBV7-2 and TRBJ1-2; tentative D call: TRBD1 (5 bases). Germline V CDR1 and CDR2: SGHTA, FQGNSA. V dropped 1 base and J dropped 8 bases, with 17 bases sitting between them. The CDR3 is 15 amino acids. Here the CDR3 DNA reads TGTGCCAGCAGCTTAGTTAGCGGGGACGCGCGCGGCTACACCTTC. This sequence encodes CASSLVSGDARGYTF.

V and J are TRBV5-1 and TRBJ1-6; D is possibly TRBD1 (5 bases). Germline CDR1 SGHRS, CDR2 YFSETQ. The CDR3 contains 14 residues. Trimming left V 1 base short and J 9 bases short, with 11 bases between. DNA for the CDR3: TGCGCCAGCAGCTTGTCAGGGAATACTTCACCCCTCCACTTT. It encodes CASSLSGNTSPLHF.